The 5 T cell receptor beta chains given below trace back to one sample, sequenced in a study of T cell clones after liver transplantation. The repertoire was sequenced with immunoSEQ multiplex PCR; TCRdb's copy has only in-frame clones and lacks some. The table has tens of thousands of clones, 90% to 95% seen once. The input for sequencing was CD4+ T cells from blood, taken less than 26 months after liver transplant. All receptors come from a human patient who received a liver transplant. Some of the T cells may derive from the graft donor.

The chain is built from TRBV5-1 and TRBJ2-3; D might be TRBD1 or TRBD2, each matching 6 bases. The CDR3 consists of 14 residues. Between the trimmed V and J ends, which lost 0 bases and 6 bases, there was a span of 11 bases. Germline V gene data show CDR1 as SGHRS and CDR2 as YFSETQ. As DNA, the CDR3 is TGCGCCAGCAGCTTGGAGACGGGGGCGGATACGCAGTATTTT. It specifies CASSLETGADTQYF.

The CDR3, as DNA: TGCGCCAGCAGCAAACTACCCCCGGTGAACACCGGGGAGCTGTTTTTT. Encoded protein: CASSKLPPVNTGELFF. The chain employs TRBV5-1 and TRBJ2-2; no clear D. The V end was cut by 4 bases, the J end by 1 base, with 14 bases between. In germline, CDR1 is SGHRS, CDR2 YFSETQ. The CDR3 extends over 16 amino acids. The full variable domain, its missing parts supplied by reference TRBV5-1 and TRBJ2-2, is KAGVTQTPRYLIKTRGQQVTLSCSPISGHRSVSWYQQTPGQGLQFLFEYFSETQRNKGNFPGRFSGRQFSNSRSEMNVSTLELGDSALYLCASSKLPPVNTGELFFGEGSRLTVL.

Only a few counts were recorded for this clone. The rearrangement uses TRBV11-2 and TRBJ2-7; TRBD2 matches 7 bases. The CDR3 contains 13 residues. V shed 5 bases, J shed 4 bases, and the junction held 5 bases outside the gene matches. Germline-derived CDR1 and CDR2 are SGHAT and FQNNGV. The CDR3 region is CASSRGRVYEQYF. The CDR3 DNA sequence: TGTGCCAGCAGCCGAGGGAGGGTTTACGAGCAGTACTTC.

The chain carries TRBV19 and TRBJ2-5; TRBD2 is a possible D gene (6 bases). In germline, CDR1 is LNHDA, CDR2 SQIVND (reference sequence). V was trimmed by 3 bases and J by 5 bases, leaving 10 bases between them. The CDR3 loop spans 13 amino acids. The CDR3 sequence: CASSIGGGETQYF. Written as DNA, the CDR3 is TGTGCCAGTAGTATTGGGGGAGGCGAGACCCAGTACTTC.

This clone has a single count. The chain couples TRBV7-9 to TRBJ1-1; no definite D call. Per germline, CDR1 SEHNR and CDR2 FQNEAQ (reference sequence). Trimming stripped 6 bases from V and 0 bases from J, with 5 bases between. The CDR3 contains 12 residues. This chain's CDR3 is CASRGMNTEAFF. In DNA form, the CDR3 reads TGTGCCAGCAGGGGGATGAACACTGAAGCTTTCTTT.